This is a list of T cell receptor beta chains from one sample in a study of OX40 agonist ivuxolimab in advanced cancers. Clones were read by immunoSEQ multiplex PCR, and TCRdb kept only the in-frame ones, dropping some. Among 46,000 or so clones, 60% to 80% were seen once, and the ten largest hold roughly 3%. Sequences were derived from CD4+ or CD8+ T cells sorted from blood, sampled in a trial of the OX40 agonist ivuxolimab. The receptors originated from an adult with an advanced solid tumor such as melanoma, head and neck, liver or kidney cancer. The CDR3 runs from the conserved cysteine through the conserved F or W. D genes are given only for firm matches. Size is stated for part of the rows, as once, few or many counts, or as a class when the clone is expanded.

V	J	size	D	CDR3	DNA
TRBV7-9	TRBJ2-5	NA	NA	CASGWGKGGYQETQYF	TGTGCCAGCGGGTGGGGGAAAGGGGGGTACCAAGAGACCCAGTACTTC
TRBV28	TRBJ2-7	NA	NA	CASRSGLGEQYF	TGTGCCAGCAGATCAGGGTTAGGCGAGCAGTACTTC
TRBV5-1	TRBJ2-5	once	TRBD1	CASSLGTGRRETQYF	TGCGCCAGCAGCTTGGGGACAGGTAGGAGAGAGACCCAGTACTTC
TRBV19	TRBJ1-5	NA	TRBD1	CASRTTGGPYSNQPQHF	TGTGCCAGTAGGACAACAGGGGGACCATATAGCAATCAGCCCCAGCATTTT
TRBV5-1	TRBJ2-3	few	TRBD2	CASSELADHTDTQYF	TGCGCCAGCAGCGAGCTAGCGGATCACACAGATACGCAGTATTTT
TRBV6-5	TRBJ1-2	few	NA	CASSLTGLSGYTF	TGTGCCAGCAGTCTTACAGGTCTCTCGGGCTACACCTTC
TRBV7-3	TRBJ2-7	NA	NA	CASSLTRTRSYEQYF	TGTGCCAGCAGCTTGACCAGGACTCGGAGCTACGAGCAGTACTTC
TRBV7-9	TRBJ2-2	NA	NA	CASSPGDTRNTGELFF	TGTGCCAGCAGCCCCGGGGACACCAGGAACACCGGGGAGCTGTTTTTT
TRBV6-5	TRBJ2-7	NA	NA	CASRRGGSYEQYF	TGTGCCAGCAGACGGGGAGGTTCCTACGAGCAGTACTTC
TRBV28	TRBJ2-7	few	NA	CASSPGQTYEQYF	TGTGCCAGCAGTCCAGGACAGACGTACGAGCAGTACTTC
TRBV6-5	TRBJ2-1	NA	TRBD2	CASKGTISYNEQFF	TGTGCCAGCAAAGGGACTATCTCCTACAATGAGCAGTTCTTC
TRBV28	TRBJ2-2	NA	NA	CASSLLALTGELFF	TGTGCCAGCAGTTTATTGGCCCTCACCGGGGAGCTGTTTTTT
TRBV29-1	TRBJ2-5	NA	NA	CSVEWWGRETQYF	TGCAGCGTTGAATGGTGGGGAAGGGAGACCCAGTACTTC
TRBV10-3	TRBJ1-1	few	TRBD1	CAISEFDRGNTEAFF	TGTGCCATCAGTGAGTTCGACAGGGGGAACACTGAAGCTTTCTTT
TRBV29-1	TRBJ1-3	NA	NA	CSVGHQSGNTIYF	TGCAGCGTTGGACATCAGTCTGGAAACACCATATATTTT
TRBV6-5	TRBJ2-7	NA	NA	CASKRPGLEQYF	TGTGCCAGCAAACGACCAGGGCTCGAGCAGTACTTC
TRBV7-8	TRBJ2-7	NA	TRBD1	CASSETGVEQYF	TGTGCCAGCAGCGAGACAGGGGTTGAGCAGTACTTC
TRBV6-5	TRBJ2-1	NA	TRBD2	CASRTSGAYNEQFF	TGTGCCAGCAGAACTAGCGGAGCATACAATGAGCAGTTCTTC